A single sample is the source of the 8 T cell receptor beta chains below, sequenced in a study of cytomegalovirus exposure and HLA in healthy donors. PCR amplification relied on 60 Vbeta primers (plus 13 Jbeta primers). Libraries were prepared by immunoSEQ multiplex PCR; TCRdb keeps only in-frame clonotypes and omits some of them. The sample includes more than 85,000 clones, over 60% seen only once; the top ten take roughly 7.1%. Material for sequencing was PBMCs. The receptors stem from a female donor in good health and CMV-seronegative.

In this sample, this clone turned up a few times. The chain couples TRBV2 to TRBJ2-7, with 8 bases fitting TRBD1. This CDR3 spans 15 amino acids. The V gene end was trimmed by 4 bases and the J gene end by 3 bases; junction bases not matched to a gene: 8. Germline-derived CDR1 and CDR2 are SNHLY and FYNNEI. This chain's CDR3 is CASSAVAGGSYEQYF. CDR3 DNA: TGTGCCAGCAGTGCTGTGGCAGGGGGCAGCTACGAGCAGTACTTC.

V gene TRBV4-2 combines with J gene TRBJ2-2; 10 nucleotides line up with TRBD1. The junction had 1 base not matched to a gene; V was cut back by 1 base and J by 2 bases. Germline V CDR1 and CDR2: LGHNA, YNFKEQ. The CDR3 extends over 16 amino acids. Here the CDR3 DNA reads TGTGCCAGCAGCCAAGGGGACAGGGGTAACACCGGGGAGCTGTTTTTT. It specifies CASSQGDRGNTGELFF.

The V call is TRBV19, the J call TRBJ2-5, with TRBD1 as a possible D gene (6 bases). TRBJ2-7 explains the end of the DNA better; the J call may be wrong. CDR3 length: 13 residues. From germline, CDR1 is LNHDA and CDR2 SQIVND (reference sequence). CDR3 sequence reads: CASSEDRYYEQYF. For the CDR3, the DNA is TGTGCCAGTAGTGAGGACAGATACTACGAGCAGTACTTC.

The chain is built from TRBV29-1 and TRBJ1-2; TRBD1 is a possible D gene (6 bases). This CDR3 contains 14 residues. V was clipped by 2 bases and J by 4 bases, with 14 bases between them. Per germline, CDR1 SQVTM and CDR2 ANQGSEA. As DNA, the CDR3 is TGCAGCGTTGAAACAGGGTTACCCCTCTATGGCTACACCTTC. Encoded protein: CSVETGLPLYGYTF. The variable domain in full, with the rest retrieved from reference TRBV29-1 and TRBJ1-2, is SAVISQKPSRDICQRGTSLTIQCQVDSQVTMMFWYRQQPGQSLTLIATANQGSEATYESGFVIDKFPISRPNLTFSTLTVSNMSPEDSSIYLCSVETGLPLYGYTFGSGTRLTVV.

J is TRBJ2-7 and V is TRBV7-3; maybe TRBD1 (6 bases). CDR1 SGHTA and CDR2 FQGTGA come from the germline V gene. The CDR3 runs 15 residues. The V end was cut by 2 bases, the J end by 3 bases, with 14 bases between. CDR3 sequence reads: CASSLAAGDIYEQYF. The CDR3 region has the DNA TGTGCCAGCAGCTTAGCGGCAGGGGACATCTACGAGCAGTACTTC. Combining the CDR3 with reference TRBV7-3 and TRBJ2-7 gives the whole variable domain GAGVSQTPSNKVTEKGKYVELRCDPISGHTALYWYRQSLGQGPEFLIYFQGTGAADDSGLPNDRFFAVRPEGSVSTLKIQRTERGDSAVYLCASSLAAGDIYEQYFGPGTRLTVT.

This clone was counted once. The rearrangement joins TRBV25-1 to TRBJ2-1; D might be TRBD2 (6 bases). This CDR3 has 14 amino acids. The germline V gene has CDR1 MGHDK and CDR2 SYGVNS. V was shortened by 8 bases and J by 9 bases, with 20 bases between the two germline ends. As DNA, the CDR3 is TGTGCCAGCTCCCCGGGGAGGCAGCTAGGTGAGCAGTTCTTC. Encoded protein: CASSPGRQLGEQFF.

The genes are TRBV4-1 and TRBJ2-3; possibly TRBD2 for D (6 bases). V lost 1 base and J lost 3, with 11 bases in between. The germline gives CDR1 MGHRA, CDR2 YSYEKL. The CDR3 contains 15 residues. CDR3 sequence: CASSQGRGWTDTQYF. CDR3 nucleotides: TGCGCCAGCAGCCAAGGTCGGGGGTGGACAGATACGCAGTATTTT.

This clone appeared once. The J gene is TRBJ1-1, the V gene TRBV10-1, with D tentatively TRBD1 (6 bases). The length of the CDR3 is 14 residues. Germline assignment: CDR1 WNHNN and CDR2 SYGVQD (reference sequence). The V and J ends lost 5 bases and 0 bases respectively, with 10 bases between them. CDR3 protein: CASSTGQLNTEAFF. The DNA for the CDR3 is TGCGCCAGCAGTACCGGACAGTTGAACACTGAAGCTTTCTTT.